Below, 4 T cell receptor beta chains from the same sample are listed, as sequenced in a study of blood T cell repertoires in COVID-19. The data were produced by immunoSEQ multiplex PCR, yet TCRdb's version contains in-frame clones alone and is incomplete. The sample carries 300,000 or so clones, 88% recorded once. Sequenced sample: peripheral blood. The receptors stem from a woman younger than 45 who had recovered from COVID-19.

In its sample, this clone was seen a few times. The rearrangement links TRBV5-1 to TRBJ1-5; a weak D match, TRBD1 (6 bases). The V and J ends lost 4 bases and 3 bases respectively, with 11 bases between them. The CDR3 consists of 14 residues. The germline gives CDR1 SGHRS, CDR2 YFSETQ. The CDR3 DNA sequence: TGCGCCAGCAGCACGGACAGCTCCAATCAGCCCCAGCATTTT. Translating gives CASSTDSSNQPQHF.

The chain combines TRBV19 with TRBJ1-2, with a possible D match to TRBD1 (5 bases). This CDR3 has 12 amino acids. Germline V gene data show CDR1 as LNHDA and CDR2 as SQIVND (reference sequence). With 4 bases removed from V and 13 bases from J, the gap between germline ends came to 16 bases. CDR3 protein: CASSTARGFCTF. CDR3 DNA sequence: TGTGCCAGTAGTACTGCGCGGGGGTTCTGCACCTTC.

The J gene is TRBJ1-2, the V gene TRBV19; 8 nucleotides align to TRBD1. From germline, CDR1 is LNHDA and CDR2 SQIVND (reference sequence). This CDR3 is 14 amino acids long. Trimming took 7 bases from V and 5 from J; bases not matched to a gene: 9. CDR3 DNA: TGTGCCAGTACTTGGACAGGGCGACGGTATGGCTACACCTTC. Translation gives CASTWTGRRYGYTF.

This rearrangement joins TRBV7-2 to TRBJ2-4; TRBD1 is a possible D gene (6 bases). Germline CDR1 is SGHTA and CDR2 is FQGNSA. With 1 base removed from V and 2 bases from J, the gap between germline ends came to 9 bases. This CDR3 comprises 15 residues. In DNA form, the CDR3 reads TGTGCCAGCAGCTTAGGGGGACATTCCAAAAACATTCAGTACTTC. This codes for CASSLGGHSKNIQYF.